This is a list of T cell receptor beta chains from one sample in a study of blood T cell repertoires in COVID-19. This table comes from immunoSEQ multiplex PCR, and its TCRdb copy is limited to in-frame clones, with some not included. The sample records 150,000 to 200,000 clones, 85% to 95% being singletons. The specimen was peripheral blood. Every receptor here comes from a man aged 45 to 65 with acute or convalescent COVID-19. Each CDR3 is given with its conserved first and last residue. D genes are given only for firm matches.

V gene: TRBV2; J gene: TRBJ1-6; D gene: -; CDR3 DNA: TGTGCCAGCCGGGGATCGGCAGTTAATTCACCCCTCCACTTT; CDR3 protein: CASRGSAVNSPLHF
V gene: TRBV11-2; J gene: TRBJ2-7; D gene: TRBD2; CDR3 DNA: TGTGCCAGCAGCTCCCGACTAGCGGGGGCCCAATACGAGCAGTACTTC; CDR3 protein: CASSSRLAGAQYEQYF
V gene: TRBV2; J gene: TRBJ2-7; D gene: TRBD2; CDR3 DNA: TGTGCCAGCACTCCAGCGGGAGGGACCTACGAGCAGTACTTC; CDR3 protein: CASTPAGGTYEQYF
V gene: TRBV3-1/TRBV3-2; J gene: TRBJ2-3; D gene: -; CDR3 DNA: TGTGCCAGCAGCCAAGATTGGACGGGAACGCAGTATTTT; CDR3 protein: CASSQDWTGTQYF
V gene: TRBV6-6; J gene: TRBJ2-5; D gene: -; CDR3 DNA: TGTGCCAGCAGTTACCAATCCAATGAGGAGACCCAGTACTTC; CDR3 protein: CASSYQSNEETQYF
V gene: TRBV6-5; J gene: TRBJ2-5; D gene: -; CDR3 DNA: TGTGCCAGCAGTTCCTACAGGGTTGGAGAGACCCAGTACTTC; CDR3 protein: CASSSYRVGETQYF
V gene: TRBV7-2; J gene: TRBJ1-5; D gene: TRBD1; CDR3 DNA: TGTGCCAGCAGCTTAGTTGGGACAGGGGGTCAGCCCCAGCATTTT; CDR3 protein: CASSLVGTGGQPQHF
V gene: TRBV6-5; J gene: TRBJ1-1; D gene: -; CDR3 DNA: TGTGCCAGCAGTTCGTCAGAGGTCCGCACTGAAGCTTTCTTT; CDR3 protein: CASSSSEVRTEAFF
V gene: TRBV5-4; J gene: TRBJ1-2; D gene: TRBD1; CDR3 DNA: TGTGCCAGCAGCTCGAAGGGACAGGGGAGGTATGGCTACACCTTC; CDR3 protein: CASSSKGQGRYGYTF
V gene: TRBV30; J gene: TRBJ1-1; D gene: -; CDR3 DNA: TGTGCCTGGAGTCGGGAGAACACTGAAGCTTTCTTT; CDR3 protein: CAWSRENTEAFF
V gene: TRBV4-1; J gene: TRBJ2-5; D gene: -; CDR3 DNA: TGCGCCAGCAGCCAAGATGGGCGGGATGGGGAGACCCAGTACTTC; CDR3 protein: CASSQDGRDGETQYF
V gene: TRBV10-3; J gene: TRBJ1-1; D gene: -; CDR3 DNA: TGTGCCATCAGTGAGACAGATCTCATGAACACTGAAGCTTTCTTT; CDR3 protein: CAISETDLMNTEAFF
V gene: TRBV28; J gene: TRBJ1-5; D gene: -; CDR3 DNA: TGTGCCAGCAGCTCCGCCGGTAGCAATCAGCCCCAGCATTTT; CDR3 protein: CASSSAGSNQPQHF
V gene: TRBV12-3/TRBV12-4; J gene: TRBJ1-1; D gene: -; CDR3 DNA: TGTGCCAGCAGTTTCGGGGGGGGCACTGAAGCTTTCTTT; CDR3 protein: CASSFGGGTEAFF
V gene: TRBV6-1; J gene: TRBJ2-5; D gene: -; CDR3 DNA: TGTGCCAGCAGTGAAGCCCTGACCCGAAGGGGGGAGACCCAGTACTTC; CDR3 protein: CASSEALTRRGETQYF